These 21 T cell receptor beta chains share one sample of origin, sequenced in a study of T cell repertoires in cytomegalovirus infection. Each CDR3 protein is one row after TCRdb ran MiXCR on the reads. This table has under 200,000 distinct CDR3 sequences, less than 25% appearing once. No antigens are known for them. Sample: CD8+ T cells from cultured PBMCs, taken from culture after CMV antigen stimulation. These receptors were collected from a human donor in good health (CMV status not recorded). Some clones in this sample may be carry-over from other donors' samples.

In its sample, this clonotype was seen a few times. This chain uses TRBV7-6 with TRBJ2-3; D uncertain. Trimming pared 4 bases from V and 1 base from J, leaving 12 bases between. The CDR3 is 15 residues long. CDR1 SGHVS and CDR2 FNYEAQ come from the germline V gene. For the CDR3, the DNA is TGTGCCAGCAGCTACTTTAAAGACGGCACAGATACGCAGTATTTT. It yields the protein CASSYFKDGTDTQYF.

Only a few counts were recorded for this clonotype. The V and J genes are TRBV7-6 and TRBJ1-5; no clear D gene. The CDR3 length is 13 residues. V was clipped by 7 bases and J by 3 bases, with 10 bases between them. In germline, CDR1 is SGHVS, CDR2 FNYEAQ. This CDR3 is CASTQSPNQPQHF. In nucleotides, the CDR3 is TGTGCCAGCACCCAAAGCCCCAATCAGCCCCAGCATTTT.

This clonotype was counted between two and nine times. The rearrangement uses TRBV6-1 and TRBJ2-1; D might be TRBD1 (6 bases). V shed 6 bases and J shed 0 bases, with 12 bases lying between them. This CDR3 is 15 amino acids long. Per the germline V gene, CDR1 is MNHNS and CDR2 is SASEGT. In DNA, the CDR3 is TGTGCCAGCAGGACAGGAAAGAGCTCCTACAATGAGCAGTTCTTC. Translating gives CASRTGKSSYNEQFF.

This clonotype came up a few times. The V call is TRBV7-9, the J call TRBJ2-7; TRBD1 aligns across 7 bases. Germline CDR1 SEHNR, CDR2 FQNEAQ (reference sequence). The V gene end was trimmed by 6 bases and the J gene end by 1 base; junction bases not matched to a gene: 3. CDR3 length equals 13 residues. CDR3 bases: TGTGCCAGCAGAAGGGGACAGTCCTACGAGCAGTACTTC. Its translation: CASRRGQSYEQYF.

The rearrangement links TRBV7-9 to TRBJ2-7; 8 bases align to TRBD1. V lost 4 bases and J lost 9; bases outside the gene matches: 14. In germline, CDR1 is SEHNR, CDR2 FQNEAQ (reference sequence). The CDR3 is 15 residues long. CDR3 amino acids: CASSSRDRQNPRQYF. The CDR3 DNA reads as TGTGCCAGCAGCTCACGGGACAGGCAAAATCCTCGGCAGTACTTC.

This clonotype appeared a few times. The V and J genes are TRBV6-5 and TRBJ2-1, with a possible D match to TRBD1 (7 bases). This CDR3 contains 15 residues. The germline V gene encodes CDR1 MNHEY and CDR2 SVGAGI. V lost 4 bases to trimming and J lost 3 bases, with 13 bases between them. The CDR3 sequence is CASSLEGADYNEQFF. CDR3 sequence (DNA): TGTGCCAGCAGTTTGGAGGGGGCGGACTACAATGAGCAGTTCTTC.

This clonotype showed up just a few times. The chain combines TRBV4-1 with TRBJ2-3; D is perhaps TRBD1 or TRBD2 (5 bases each). The CDR3 is 13 amino acids. The V end was cut by 3 bases, the J end by 11 bases, with 15 bases between. Germline V CDR1 and CDR2: MGHRA, YSYEKL. CDR3 nucleotides: TGCGCCAGCAGCCAGAGGGGCTTGCAAGAGCAGTATTTT. It specifies CASSQRGLQEQYF.

V usage is TRBV7-2 and J usage is TRBJ1-1; TRBD1 is a possible D gene (5 bases). Germline CDR1 reads SGHTA; CDR2 reads FQGNSA. V gave up 7 bases and J gave up 5 bases, with 17 bases separating them. The CDR3 is 14 amino acids. CDR3: CASIIQGGSTEAFF. In nucleotides, the CDR3 is TGTGCCAGCATCATTCAGGGTGGTAGTACTGAAGCTTTCTTT.

This clonotype was recorded a few times. The rearrangement joins TRBV7-2 to TRBJ2-7; 12 nucleotides line up with TRBD1. This CDR3 comprises 17 residues. Germline V CDR1 and CDR2: SGHTA, FQGNSA. The ends lost 3 bases at V and 3 bases at J; junction bases unmatched: 9. Here the CDR3 reads CASSFFSGTGGSYEQYF. In DNA, the CDR3 is TGTGCCAGCAGCTTTTTTTCCGGGACAGGGGGCAGCTACGAGCAGTACTTC.

This clonotype was seen a few times. V and J are TRBV7-2 and TRBJ2-3, with 9 bases fitting TRBD2. Germline V lookup: CDR1 SGHTA, CDR2 FQGNSA. Trimming at V came to 3 bases and at J to 4 bases, leaving 5 bases not matched to a gene. The CDR3 is 15 residues long. CDR3 region: CASSFSGLAPDTQYF. As DNA, the CDR3 is TGTGCCAGCAGCTTTTCGGGACTAGCCCCAGATACGCAGTATTTT. Using reference TRBV7-2 and TRBJ2-3 for the parts outside the CDR3, the full variable domain is GAGVSQSPSNKVTEKGKDVELRCDPISGHTALYWYRQSLGQGLEFLIYFQGNSAPDKSGLPSDRFSAERTGGSVSTLTIQRTQQEDSAVYLCASSFSGLAPDTQYFGPGTRLTVL.

CDR3 DNA: TGTGCCATCAACAGCAACCAGGGCTATGGCTACACCTTC. Translation gives CAINSNQGYGYTF. The chain joins TRBV10-3 to TRBJ1-2, with D possibly matching TRBD1 (5 bases). Deletions cut 7 bases from V and 4 bases from J, with 13 bases between. Germline V gene data show CDR1 as ENHRY and CDR2 as SYGVKD. The CDR3 loop spans 13 amino acids.

V is TRBV2 and J is TRBJ2-3, with D possibly being TRBD2 (6 bases). The CDR3 is 13 residues long. V was clipped by 6 bases and J by 3 bases, with 10 bases between them. Germline V CDR1 and CDR2: SNHLY, FYNNEI. CDR3 in amino acids: CASREGITDTQYF. Here the CDR3 DNA reads TGTGCCAGCAGGGAGGGTATTACAGATACGCAGTATTTT.

The genes are TRBV4-1 and TRBJ2-3, with D possibly matching TRBD1 (6 bases). The germline gives CDR1 MGHRA, CDR2 YSYEKL. Trimming left V 0 bases short and J 8 bases short, with 12 bases between. CDR3 length: 14 residues. The CDR3 nucleotides read TGCGCCAGCAGCCAAGAGTTCGGGACATTTACGCAGTATTTT. This codes for CASSQEFGTFTQYF.

This clonotype was seen a handful of times. The V call is TRBV6-1, the J call TRBJ1-5; 12 positions match TRBD1. V lost 5 bases and J lost 1; bases outside the gene matches: 6. Germline V CDR1 and CDR2: MNHNS, SASEGT. The CDR3 length is 17 residues. CDR3 DNA sequence: TGTGCCAGCAGTTCCGGGACAGGGGGCATAAGCAATCAGCCCCAGCATTTT. It translates to CASSSGTGGISNQPQHF.

The J gene is TRBJ2-5, the V gene TRBV7-2; possibly TRBD1 for D (5 bases). CDR1 SGHTA and CDR2 FQGNSA come from the germline V gene. V was clipped by 4 bases and J by 5 bases, with 17 bases between them. The CDR3 is made up of 15 amino acids. The CDR3 sequence is CASSSEARARETQYF. The CDR3 DNA reads as TGTGCCAGCAGCTCCGAGGCCAGGGCCAGGGAGACCCAGTACTTC.

The sample holds a few counts of this clonotype. The rearrangement joins TRBV20-1 to TRBJ1-1; D remains unclear. This CDR3 contains 13 residues. CDR1 is DFQATT, CDR2 SNEGSKA, per germline (reference sequence). V was clipped by 5 bases and J by 0 bases, with 10 bases between them. CDR3: CSALNGMNTEAFF. The CDR3 coding sequence is TGCAGTGCTCTCAACGGAATGAACACTGAAGCTTTCTTT.

The chain couples TRBV6-6 to TRBJ1-1; D is unclear. The CDR3 sequence is 14 residues long. Germline V gene sequence: CDR1 MNHNY, CDR2 SVGAGI (reference sequence). Trimming removed 7 bases at V and 1 base at J, with 13 bases between. In nucleotides, the CDR3 is TGTGCCAGCAAAAAAGCGGCAGGGAACACTGAAGCTTTCTTT. It codes for CASKKAAGNTEAFF.

The chain employs TRBV7-2 and TRBJ2-1; 7 nucleotides align to TRBD1. Germline assignment: CDR1 SGHTA and CDR2 FQGNSA. This CDR3 has 15 amino acids. Trimming cost V 2 bases and J 6 bases; bases outside gene matches: 7. The CDR3 loop reads CASSLPDRNINEQFF. The CDR3, as DNA: TGTGCCAGCAGCTTACCGGACAGGAACATCAATGAGCAGTTCTTC.

This rearrangement joins TRBV29-1 to TRBJ1-1, with 10 bases matching TRBD1. V gave up 4 bases and J gave up 5 bases; unmatched junction bases: 7. CDR1 SQVTM and CDR2 ANQGSEA come from the germline V gene. This CDR3 has 14 amino acids. The CDR3 region has the DNA TGCAGCGTTGCCTACCGGGACAGGGGAACTGAAGCTTTCTTT. Amino acids: CSVAYRDRGTEAFF.

V gene TRBV2 combines with J gene TRBJ2-7, with D unclear. This CDR3 spans 13 amino acids. CDR1 is SNHLY, CDR2 FYNNEI, per germline. Trimming took off 2 bases at V and 5 bases at J, with 10 bases between the two ends. The CDR3 sequence is CASSELMDDEQYF. In DNA, the CDR3 is TGTGCCAGCAGTGAATTAATGGATGACGAGCAGTACTTC.

The gene calls are TRBV19 and TRBJ2-3; D is possibly TRBD1 (6 bases). From germline, CDR1 is LNHDA and CDR2 SQIVND (reference sequence). The CDR3 loop spans 15 amino acids. V lost 4 bases and J 0 bases, leaving 11 bases between the germline ends. The CDR3 spells CASSTGVASTDTQYF. CDR3 nucleotides: TGTGCCAGTAGTACAGGGGTCGCTAGCACAGATACGCAGTATTTT.